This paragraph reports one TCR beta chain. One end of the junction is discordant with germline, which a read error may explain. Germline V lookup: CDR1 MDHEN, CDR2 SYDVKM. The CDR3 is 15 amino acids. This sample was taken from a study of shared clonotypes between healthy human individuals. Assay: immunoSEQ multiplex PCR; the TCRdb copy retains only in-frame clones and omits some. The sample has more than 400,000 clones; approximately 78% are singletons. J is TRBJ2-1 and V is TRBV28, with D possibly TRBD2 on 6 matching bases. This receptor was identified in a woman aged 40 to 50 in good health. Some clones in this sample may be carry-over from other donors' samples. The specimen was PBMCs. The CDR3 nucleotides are TGTGACAGCAGTTTGACGGGAGAACCCTACAATGAGCAGTTCTTC. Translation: CDSSLTGEPYNEQFF.